This paragraph covers one TCR beta chain sequence. The data stem from a study of blood T cell repertoires in COVID-19. This CDR3 has 13 residues. The trim removed 5 bases at V and 11 bases at J, leaving 10 bases unmatched. Data came from immunoSEQ multiplex PCR; TCRdb stores just in-frame clones and leaves some out. The repertoire holds about 290,000 clones, with approximately 89% as singletons. This rearrangement joins TRBV12-3 or TRBV12-4 to TRBJ1-1; 8 nucleotides line up with TRBD1. The origin of this receptor is a woman between 25 and 40 years old with COVID-19, enrolled during active disease. The sequencing sample was made of peripheral blood. The DNA of the CDR3 is TGTGCCAGCAGTGGACGCAGGGGGCGCGGGGCTTTCTTT. Protein: CASSGRRGRGAFF.